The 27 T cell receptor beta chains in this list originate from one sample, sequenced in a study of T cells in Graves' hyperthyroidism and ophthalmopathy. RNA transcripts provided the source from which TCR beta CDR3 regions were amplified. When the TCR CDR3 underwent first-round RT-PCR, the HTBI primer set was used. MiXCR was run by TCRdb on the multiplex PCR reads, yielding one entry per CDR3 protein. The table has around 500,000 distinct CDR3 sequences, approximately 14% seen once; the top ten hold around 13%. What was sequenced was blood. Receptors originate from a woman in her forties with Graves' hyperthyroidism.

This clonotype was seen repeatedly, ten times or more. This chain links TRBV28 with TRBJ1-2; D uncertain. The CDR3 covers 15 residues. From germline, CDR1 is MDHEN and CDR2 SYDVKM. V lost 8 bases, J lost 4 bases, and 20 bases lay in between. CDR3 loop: CASQNPTGSTYGYTF. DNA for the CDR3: TGTGCCAGCCAAAATCCCACCGGGTCTACCTATGGCTACACCTTC.

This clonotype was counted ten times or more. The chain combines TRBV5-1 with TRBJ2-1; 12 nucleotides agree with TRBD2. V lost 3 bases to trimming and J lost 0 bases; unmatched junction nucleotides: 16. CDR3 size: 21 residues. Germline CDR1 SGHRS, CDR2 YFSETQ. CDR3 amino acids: CASSSYLAGGLNLDSYNEQFF. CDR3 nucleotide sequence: TGCGCCAGCAGCTCTTACCTAGCGGGAGGGCTTAACCTTGACTCCTACAATGAGCAGTTCTTC.

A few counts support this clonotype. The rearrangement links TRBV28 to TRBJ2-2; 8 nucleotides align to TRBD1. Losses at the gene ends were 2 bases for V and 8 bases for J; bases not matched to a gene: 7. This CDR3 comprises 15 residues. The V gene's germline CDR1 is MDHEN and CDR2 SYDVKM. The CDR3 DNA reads TGTGCCAGCAGTTTACAGGACAGGGATGCAGGGGAGCTGTTTTTT. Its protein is CASSLQDRDAGELFF.

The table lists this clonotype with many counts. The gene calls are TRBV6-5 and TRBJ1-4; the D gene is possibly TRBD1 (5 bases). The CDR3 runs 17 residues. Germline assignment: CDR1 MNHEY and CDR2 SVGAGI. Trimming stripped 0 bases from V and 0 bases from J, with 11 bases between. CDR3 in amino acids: CASSYSTGQATNEKLFF. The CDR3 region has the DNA TGTGCCAGCAGTTACTCGACGGGGCAAGCAACTAATGAAAAACTGTTTTTT.

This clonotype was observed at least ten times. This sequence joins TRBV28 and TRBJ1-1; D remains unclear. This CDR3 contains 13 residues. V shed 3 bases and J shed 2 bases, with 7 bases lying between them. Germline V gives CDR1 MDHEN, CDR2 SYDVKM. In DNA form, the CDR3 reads TGTGCCAGCAGTTTCCCCGGAAACACTGAAGCTTTCTTT. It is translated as CASSFPGNTEAFF.

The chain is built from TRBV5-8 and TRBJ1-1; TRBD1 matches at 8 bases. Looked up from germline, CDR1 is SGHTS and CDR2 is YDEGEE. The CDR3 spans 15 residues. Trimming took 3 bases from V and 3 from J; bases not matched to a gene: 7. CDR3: CASSYWTGRDTEAFF. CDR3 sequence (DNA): TGTGCCAGCAGCTACTGGACAGGGAGGGACACTGAAGCTTTCTTT.

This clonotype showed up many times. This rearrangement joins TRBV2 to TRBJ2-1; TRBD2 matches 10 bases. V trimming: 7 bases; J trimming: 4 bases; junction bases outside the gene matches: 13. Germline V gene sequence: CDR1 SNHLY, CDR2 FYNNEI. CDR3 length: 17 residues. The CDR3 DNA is TGTGCCAGCACCAAATTCGGAACTAGCGGGACTTACAATGAGCAGTTCTTC. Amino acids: CASTKFGTSGTYNEQFF.

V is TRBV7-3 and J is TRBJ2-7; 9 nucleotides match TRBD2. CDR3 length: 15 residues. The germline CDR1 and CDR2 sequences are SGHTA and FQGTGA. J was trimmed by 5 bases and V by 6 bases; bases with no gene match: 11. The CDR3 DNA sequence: TGTGCCAGCAGGACTCCCCTAGCGGGATTGCACGAGCAGTACTTC. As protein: CASRTPLAGLHEQYF. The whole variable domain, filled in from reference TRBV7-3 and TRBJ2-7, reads GAGVSQTPSNKVTEKGKYVELRCDPISGHTALYWYRQSLGQGPEFLIYFQGTGAADDSGLPNDRFFAVRPEGSVSTLKIQRTERGDSAVYLCASRTPLAGLHEQYFGPGTRLTVT.

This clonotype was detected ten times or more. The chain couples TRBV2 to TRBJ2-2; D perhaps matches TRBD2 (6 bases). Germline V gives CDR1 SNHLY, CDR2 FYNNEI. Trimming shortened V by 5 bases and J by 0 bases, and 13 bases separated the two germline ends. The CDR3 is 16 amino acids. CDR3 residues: CASSFLGGANTGELFF. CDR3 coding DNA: TGTGCCAGCAGTTTCCTTGGCGGGGCGAACACCGGGGAGCTGTTTTTT. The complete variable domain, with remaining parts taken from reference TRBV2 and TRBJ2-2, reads EPEVTQTPSHQVTQMGQEVILRCVPISNHLYFYWYRQILGQKVEFLVSFYNNEISEKSEIFDDQFSVERPDGSNFTLKIRSTKLEDSAMYFCASSFLGGANTGELFFGEGSRLTVL.

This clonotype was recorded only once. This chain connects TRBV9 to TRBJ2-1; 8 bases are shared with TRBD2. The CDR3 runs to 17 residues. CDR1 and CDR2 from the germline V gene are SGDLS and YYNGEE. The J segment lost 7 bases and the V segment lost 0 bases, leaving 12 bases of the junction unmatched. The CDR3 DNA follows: TGTGCCAGCAGCGTAGGTTCTATGAGCGGGAGTTTGAATGAGCAGTTCTTC. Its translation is CASSVGSMSGSLNEQFF.

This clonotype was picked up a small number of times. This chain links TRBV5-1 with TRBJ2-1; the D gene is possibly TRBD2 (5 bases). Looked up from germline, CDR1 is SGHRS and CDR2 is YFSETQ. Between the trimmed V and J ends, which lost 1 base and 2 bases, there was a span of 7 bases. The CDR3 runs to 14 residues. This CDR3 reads CASSLHGTYNEQFF. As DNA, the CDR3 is TGCGCCAGCAGCTTGCACGGGACCTACAATGAGCAGTTCTTC.

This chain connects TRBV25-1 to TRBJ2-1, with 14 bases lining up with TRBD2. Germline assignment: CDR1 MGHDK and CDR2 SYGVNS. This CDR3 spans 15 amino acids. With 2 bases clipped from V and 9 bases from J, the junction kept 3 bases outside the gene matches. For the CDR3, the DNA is TGTGCCAGCAGTGAAACGGGACTAGCGGGAGTTGAGCAGTTCTTC. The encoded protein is CASSETGLAGVEQFF. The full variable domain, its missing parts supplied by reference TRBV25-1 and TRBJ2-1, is EADIYQTPRYLVIGTGKKITLECSQTMGHDKMYWYQQDPGMELHLIHYSYGVNSTEKGDLSSESTVSRIRTEHFPLTLESARPSHTSQYLCASSETGLAGVEQFFGPGTRLTVL.

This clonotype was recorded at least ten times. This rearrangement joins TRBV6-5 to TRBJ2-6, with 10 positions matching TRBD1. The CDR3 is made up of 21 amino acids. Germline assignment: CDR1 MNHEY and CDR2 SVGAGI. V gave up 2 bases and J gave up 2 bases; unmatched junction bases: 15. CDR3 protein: CASSYGAPGQGYIPGANVLTF. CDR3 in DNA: TGTGCCAGCAGTTACGGGGCACCGGGACAGGGGTACATCCCTGGGGCCAACGTCCTGACTTTC.

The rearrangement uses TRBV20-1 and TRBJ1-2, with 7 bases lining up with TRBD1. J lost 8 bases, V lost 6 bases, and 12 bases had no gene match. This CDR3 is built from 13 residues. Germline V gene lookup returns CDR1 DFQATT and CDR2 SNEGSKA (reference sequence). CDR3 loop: CSAPGQARPGYTF. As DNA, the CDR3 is TGCAGTGCCCCCGGACAGGCCCGGCCAGGCTACACCTTC.

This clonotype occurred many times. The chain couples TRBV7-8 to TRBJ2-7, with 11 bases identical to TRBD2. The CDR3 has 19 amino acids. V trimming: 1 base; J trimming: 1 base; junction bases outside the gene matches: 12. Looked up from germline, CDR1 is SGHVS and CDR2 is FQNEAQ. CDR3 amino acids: CASSLVITSGRFSSYEQYF. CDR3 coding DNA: TGTGCCAGCAGCTTAGTTATCACTAGCGGGAGATTTTCATCCTACGAGCAGTACTTC.

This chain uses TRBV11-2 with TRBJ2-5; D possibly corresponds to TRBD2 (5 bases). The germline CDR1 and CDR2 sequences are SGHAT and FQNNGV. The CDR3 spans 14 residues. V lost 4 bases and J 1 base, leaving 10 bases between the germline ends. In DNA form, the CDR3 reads TGTGCCAGCAGCTCGAGAGGGCTCCAAGAGACCCAGTACTTC. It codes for CASSSRGLQETQYF.

The CDR3 DNA reads as TGTGCCAGCAGCCCCACAGGGTATGAGCAGTTCTTC. Translation gives CASSPTGYEQFF. The chain employs TRBV7-2 and TRBJ2-1; D might be TRBD1 (6 bases). This CDR3 contains 12 residues. Germline loops: CDR1 SGHTA, CDR2 FQGNSA. Trimming pared 5 bases from V and 8 bases from J, leaving 10 bases between.

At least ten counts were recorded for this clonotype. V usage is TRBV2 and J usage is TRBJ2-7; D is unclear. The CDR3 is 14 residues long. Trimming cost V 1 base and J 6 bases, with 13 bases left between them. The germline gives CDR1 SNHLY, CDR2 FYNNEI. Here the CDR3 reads CASSEDSLPSEQYF. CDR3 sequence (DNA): TGTGCCAGCAGTGAAGATTCCCTCCCTAGCGAGCAGTACTTC.

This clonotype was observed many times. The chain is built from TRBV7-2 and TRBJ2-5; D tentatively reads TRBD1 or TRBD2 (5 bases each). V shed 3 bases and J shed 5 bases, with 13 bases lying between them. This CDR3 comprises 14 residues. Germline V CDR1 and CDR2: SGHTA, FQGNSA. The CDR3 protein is CASSFRGQRETQYF. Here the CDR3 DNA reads TGTGCCAGCAGCTTCCGGGGCCAGCGGGAGACCCAGTACTTC.

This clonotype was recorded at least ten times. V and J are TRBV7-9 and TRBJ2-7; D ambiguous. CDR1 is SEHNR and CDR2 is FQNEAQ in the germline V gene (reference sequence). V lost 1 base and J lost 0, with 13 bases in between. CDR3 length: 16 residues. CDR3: CASSLVGDDSSYEQYF. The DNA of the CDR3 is TGTGCCAGCAGCTTAGTTGGTGACGATAGCTCCTACGAGCAGTACTTC.

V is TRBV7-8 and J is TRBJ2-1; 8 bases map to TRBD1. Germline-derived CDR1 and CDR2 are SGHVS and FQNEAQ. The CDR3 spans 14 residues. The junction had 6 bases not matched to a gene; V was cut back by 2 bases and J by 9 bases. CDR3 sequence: CASSLMDREAEQFF. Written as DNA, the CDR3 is TGTGCCAGCAGCTTAATGGACAGGGAGGCTGAGCAGTTCTTC.

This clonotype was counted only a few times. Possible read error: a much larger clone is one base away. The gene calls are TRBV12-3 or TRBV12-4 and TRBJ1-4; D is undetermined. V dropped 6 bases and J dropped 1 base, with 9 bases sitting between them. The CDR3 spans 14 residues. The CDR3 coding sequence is TGTGCCAGCAGCCAGGACGGAACTAATGAAAAACTGTTTTTT. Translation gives CASSQDGTNEKLFF.

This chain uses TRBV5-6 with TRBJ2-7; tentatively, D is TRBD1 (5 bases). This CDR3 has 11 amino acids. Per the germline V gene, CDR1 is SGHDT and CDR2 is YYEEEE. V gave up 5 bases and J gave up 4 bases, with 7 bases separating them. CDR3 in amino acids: CASRRGYEQYF. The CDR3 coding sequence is TGTGCCAGCAGAAGGGGTTACGAGCAGTACTTC.

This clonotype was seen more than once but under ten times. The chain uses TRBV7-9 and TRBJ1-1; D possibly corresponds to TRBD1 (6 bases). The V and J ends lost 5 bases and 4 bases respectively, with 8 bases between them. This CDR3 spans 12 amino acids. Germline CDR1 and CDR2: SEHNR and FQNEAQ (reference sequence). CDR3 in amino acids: CASSRGFTEAFF. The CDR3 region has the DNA TGTGCCAGCAGCAGGGGGTTCACTGAAGCTTTCTTT. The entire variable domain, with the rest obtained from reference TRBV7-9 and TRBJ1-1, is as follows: DTGVSQNPRHKITKRGQNVTFRCDPISEHNRLYWYRQTLGQGPEFLTYFQNEAQLEKSRLLSDRFSAERPKGSFSTLEIQRTEQGDSAMYLCASSRGFTEAFFGQGTRLTVV.

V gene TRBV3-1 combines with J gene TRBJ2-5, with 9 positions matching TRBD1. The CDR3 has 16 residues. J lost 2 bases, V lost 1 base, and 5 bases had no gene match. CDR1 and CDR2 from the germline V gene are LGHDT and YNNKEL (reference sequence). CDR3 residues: CASSQVLTGGQETQYF. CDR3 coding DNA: TGTGCCAGCAGCCAAGTTCTGACAGGGGGTCAAGAGACCCAGTACTTC.

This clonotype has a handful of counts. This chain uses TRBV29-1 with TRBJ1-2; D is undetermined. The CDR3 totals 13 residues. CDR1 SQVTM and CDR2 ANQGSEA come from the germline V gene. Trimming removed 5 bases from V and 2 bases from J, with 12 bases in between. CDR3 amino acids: CSVTLNGNYGYTF. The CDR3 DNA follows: TGCAGCGTTACTCTTAACGGAAACTATGGCTACACCTTC.

CDR3 sequence reads: CASSTRAGGGADTQYF. The CDR3 region has the DNA TGTGCCAGCAGCACCCGAGCGGGAGGGGGGGCAGATACGCAGTATTTT. This rearrangement joins TRBV7-2 to TRBJ2-3; 10 bases agree with TRBD2. V shed 5 bases and J 4 bases; nucleotides not matched to a gene: 9. The CDR3 loop spans 16 amino acids. CDR1 and CDR2 (germline): SGHTA, FQGNSA.